This TCR beta chain emerged from a study of cytomegalovirus exposure and HLA in healthy donors. Study-wide results and caveats: Reportedly, cytomegalovirus status was diagnosed with high sensitivity and specificity.

This PCR relied on a set of 60 Vbeta primers and 13 Jbeta primers. The assay was immunoSEQ multiplex PCR, and TCRdb's table has in-frame clones only and misses some. The repertoire has about 40,000 clones, 86% of them found once; the top ten carry approximately 10%. This clone has just one count. Its antigen is undetermined. Trimming cost V 7 bases and J 0 bases, with 16 bases left between them. CDR1 LNHDA and CDR2 SQIVND come from the germline V gene (reference sequence). This CDR3 spans 16 amino acids. This clonotype was obtained from a woman aged 40 to 55 in good health and CMV-seropositive. The chain joins TRBV19 to TRBJ1-5; D is possibly TRBD1 (5 bases). Sequencing input: PBMCs. CDR3 bases: TGTGCCAGTAATGTCGCAGGACAATATAGCAATCAGCCCCAGCATTTT. Amino acid sequence: CASNVAGQYSNQPQHF.